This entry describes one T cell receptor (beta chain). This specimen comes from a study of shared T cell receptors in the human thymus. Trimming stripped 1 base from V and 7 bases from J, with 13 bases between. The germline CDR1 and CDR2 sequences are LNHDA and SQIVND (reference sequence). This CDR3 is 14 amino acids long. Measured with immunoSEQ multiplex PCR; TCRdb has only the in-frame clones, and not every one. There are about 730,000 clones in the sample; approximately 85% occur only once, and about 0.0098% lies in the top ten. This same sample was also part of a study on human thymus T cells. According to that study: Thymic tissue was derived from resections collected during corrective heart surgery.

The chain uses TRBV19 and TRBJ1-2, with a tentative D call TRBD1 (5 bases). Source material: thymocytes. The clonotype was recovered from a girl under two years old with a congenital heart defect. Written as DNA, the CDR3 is TGTGCCAGTAGTATAGTAGGCAGGGAGGGTGGCTACACCTTC. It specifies CASSIVGREGGYTF.